The clone carrying this TCR beta chain has only a few counts. Its antigen is unidentified. This sample is drawn from a study of beta chain features in type 1 diabetes. Findings and caveats of the study: Within patients, naive, central memory and Treg TCRB repertoires seemed more similar than within healthy donors.

Expressed TCRB transcripts were sequenced, since all the RNA that had been isolated was reverse transcribed. Produced via immunoSEQ multiplex PCR; TCRdb's table is partial and in-frame only. The sample includes around 340,000 clones, around a fifth of them seen just once. The CDR3 runs 15 residues. Per germline, CDR1 GTSNPN and CDR2 SVGIG (reference sequence). V was pared by 0 bases and J by 4 bases, with 5 bases of the junction left unmatched. This TCR was sampled from a woman between 18 and 30 years old in good health. V is TRBV30 and J is TRBJ2-1; 8 nucleotides align to TRBD1. The sequenced sample consisted of naive CD4+ T cells from blood. CDR3 region: CAWSVGQGGYNEQFF. In nucleotides, the CDR3 is TGTGCCTGGAGTGTAGGACAGGGCGGGTACAATGAGCAGTTCTTC.